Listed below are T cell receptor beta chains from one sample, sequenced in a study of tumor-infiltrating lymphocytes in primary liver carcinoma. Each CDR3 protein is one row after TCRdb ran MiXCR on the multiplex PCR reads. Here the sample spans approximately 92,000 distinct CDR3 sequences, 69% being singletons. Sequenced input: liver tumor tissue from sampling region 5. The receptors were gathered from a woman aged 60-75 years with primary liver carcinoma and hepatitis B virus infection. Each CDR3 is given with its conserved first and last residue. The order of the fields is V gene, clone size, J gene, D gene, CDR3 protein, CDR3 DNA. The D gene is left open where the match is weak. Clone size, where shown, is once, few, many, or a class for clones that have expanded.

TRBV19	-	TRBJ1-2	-	CASSNHIGRGLRSYTF	TGTGCCAGTAGTAATCATATTGGCAGGGGTCTTAGGAGCTACACCTTC
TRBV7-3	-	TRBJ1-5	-	CASSLDYTDTQHF	TGTGCCAGCAGCTTAGACTACACAGATACGCAGCATTTT
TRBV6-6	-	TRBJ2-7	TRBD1	CASNHLGTGAYEQYF	TGTGCCAGCAACCACTTAGGGACAGGGGCCTACGAGCAGTACTTC
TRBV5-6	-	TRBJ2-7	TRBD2	CASSWTSGRSEQYF	TGTGCCAGCAGCTGGACAAGCGGGAGGTCCGAGCAGTACTTC
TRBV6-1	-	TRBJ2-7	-	CASNEASVSSYDQYF	TGTGCCAGCAATGAGGCGAGCGTGAGCTCCTACGATCAGTACTTC
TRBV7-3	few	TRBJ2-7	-	CASSLSSLGPYEQYF	TGTGCCAGCAGCTTAAGCAGCCTAGGCCCCTACGAGCAGTACTTC
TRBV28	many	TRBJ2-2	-	CASKGELYTGELFF	TGTGCCAGCAAGGGGGAGCTATACACCGGGGAGCTGTTTTTT
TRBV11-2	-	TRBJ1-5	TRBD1	CASSFKGAVNQPQHF	TGTGCTAGCAGCTTCAAGGGGGCTGTCAATCAGCCCCAGCATTTT
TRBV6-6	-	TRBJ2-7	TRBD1	CASSYSGQRSYEQYF	TGTGCCAGCAGTTACTCGGGACAGAGGAGCTACGAGCAGTACTTC
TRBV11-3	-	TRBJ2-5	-	CAGSLGIAQETQYF	TGTGCCGGCAGTTTAGGAATAGCCCAAGAGACCCAATACTTC
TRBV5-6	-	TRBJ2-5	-	CTSSSEGGNQETQYF	TGTACCAGCAGCAGCGAGGGCGGGAACCAAGAGACCCAGTACTTC
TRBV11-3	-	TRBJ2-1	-	CASSLGANWKLEQFF	TGTGCCAGCAGCTTAGGAGCTAACTGGAAGCTTGAGCAGTTCTTC
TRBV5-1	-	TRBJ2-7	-	CASSSGHREQYF	TGCGCCAGCAGCTCGGGCCATCGCGAGCAGTACTTC
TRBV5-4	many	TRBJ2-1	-	CASSKPSASSYNEQFF	TGTGCCAGCAGCAAACCTAGCGCCAGCTCCTACAATGAGCAGTTCTTC
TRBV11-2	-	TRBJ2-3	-	CVSSSNTWDTQYF	TGTGTCAGCAGCTCAAATACCTGGGATACGCAGTATTTT
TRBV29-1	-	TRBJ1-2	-	CSVEVGCLHGYTF	TGCAGCGTTGAGGTTGGGTGCCTGCATGGATACACCTTC
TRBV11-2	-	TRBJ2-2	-	CASSCYRSAGDLFF	TGTGCCAGCAGCTGTTATAGATCCGCCGGGGATCTGTTTTTT
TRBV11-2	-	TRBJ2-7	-	CTSSLVGVDYEQYF	TGTACCAGCAGCCTAGTTGGGGTTGACTACGAGCAGTACTTC
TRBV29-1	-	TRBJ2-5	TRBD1	CSVRFGTGGLGTQYF	TGCAGCGTTAGGTTCGGGACAGGGGGTCTGGGGACCCAGTACTTC
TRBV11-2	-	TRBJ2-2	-	CVSSLHPNTEELFF	TGTGTCAGCAGCTTACACCCGAACACCGAGGAGCTGTTTTTT
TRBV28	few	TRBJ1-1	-	CASSLPGRQRGTEAFF	TGTGCCAGCAGCCTCCCCGGCAGACAGCGCGGCACTGAAGCTTTCTTT
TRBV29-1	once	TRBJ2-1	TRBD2	CSVEDLLLSGRHNERFF	TGCAGCGTTGAAGATCTTCTCCTTAGCGGGAGACACAATGAGCGATTCTTC
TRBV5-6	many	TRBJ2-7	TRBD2	CASSVLAGASYEQYF	TGTGCCAGCAGCGTACTAGCGGGAGCGTCCTACGAGCAGTACTTC
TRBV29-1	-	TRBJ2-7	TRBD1	CSVQVTGGEGEQYF	TGCAGCGTACAAGTTACAGGGGGCGAGGGCGAGCAGTACTTC
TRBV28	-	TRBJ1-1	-	CASSSYMNTEGFF	TGTGCCAGCAGTTCATACATGAACACTGAAGGTTTCTTT
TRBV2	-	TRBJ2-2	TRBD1	CASSARGTGELFF	TGTGCCAGCAGCGCCAGGGGGACCGGGGAGCTGTTTTTT
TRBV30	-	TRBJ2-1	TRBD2	CAWNVTSGVYDEQFF	TGTGCCTGGAATGTAACTAGCGGGGTCTACGATGAGCAGTTCTTC
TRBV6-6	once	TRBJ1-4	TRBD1	CASRERGGDRAEKLFF	TGTGCCAGCAGAGAACGGGGTGGGGACAGGGCTGAAAAACTGTTTTTT